This TCR beta chain was obtained from a study of cytomegalovirus exposure and HLA in healthy donors. Study-wide findings and caveats: TCR beta chains numbering more than 150 were designated cytomegalovirus-associated. Usually a TCR sequence was rare, but some public TCRs were found in many donors. In vitro testing confirmed three CMV-associated chains as specific for CMV antigens. According to reports, the classifier identified cytomegalovirus status with high specificity and sensitivity.

In its sample, this clone was seen once. Its antigen is as yet unknown. Germline lookup yields CDR1 MDHEN and CDR2 SYDVKM. V lost 5 bases to trimming and J lost 0 bases, with 11 bases between them. CDR3 size: 16 residues. The assay was immunoSEQ multiplex PCR, and TCRdb's table has in-frame clones only and misses some. The sample records 100,000 to 150,000 clones, just under 95% being singletons. This chain links TRBV28 with TRBJ1-6; D is ambiguous. The receptor was isolated from a woman between 18 and 30 years old in good health and CMV-seronegative. Source material: PBMCs. The CDR3 here is CASSLSRSSYNSPLHF. The CDR3, as DNA: TGTGCCAGCAGTCTGTCAAGGAGCTCCTATAATTCACCCCTCCACTTT.